This TCR beta chain was documented in a study of circulating and synovial CD4+ cells in juvenile arthritis. V lost 6 bases, J lost 10 bases, and 7 bases stayed unmatched. This CDR3 has 12 residues. CDR1 and CDR2 from the germline V gene are MDHEN and SYDVKM. Libraries were prepared by immunoSEQ multiplex PCR; TCRdb keeps only in-frame clonotypes and omits some of them. The profile shows over 11,000 clones, over 80% of them singletons. This TCR came from a human patient with juvenile idiopathic arthritis. Some clones in this sample may be carry-over from other donors' samples. The sample consisted of CD4+ T cells from synovial fluid. The V call is TRBV28, the J call TRBJ1-1, with 8 nucleotides matching TRBD1. The CDR3 loop is CASRSQGAGAFF. As DNA, the CDR3 is TGTGCCAGCAGGTCCCAGGGGGCGGGAGCTTTCTTT.